A single sample gave rise to the 24 T cell receptor beta chains below, sequenced in a study of identical twins listed by TCRdb under 2016. Libraries were constructed by 5' RACE. The instrument was an Illumina HiSeq 2000. TCRdb reanalyzed the raw reads on its own, using fastp at Q25 for trimming and MiXCR for clone calling, and kept in-frame beta chains. Rows merge per CDR3 protein into single entries with the most common DNA and genes. The sample yields some 900,000 distinct CDR3 sequences; 10% to 15% were counted once. The ten largest clones take up around 1.5% of the sample. This sample was also put to use in a study of yellow fever vaccine responses in identical twins.

Sequenced input: PBMCs. The receptors stem from a woman aged 18 to 35 in good health.

This clonotype showed up just a few times. The chain couples TRBV25-1 to TRBJ1-5; D gene unclear. The CDR3 spans 12 residues. CDR1 and CDR2 (germline): MGHDK, SYGVNS. The germline V and J ends were trimmed by 2 bases and 6 bases, with 5 bases remaining between them. The CDR3 sequence: CASSEGSQPQHF. In DNA, the CDR3 is TGTGCCAGCAGTGAAGGCAGTCAGCCCCAGCATTTT.

This clonotype has at least ten counts. V usage is TRBV25-1 and J usage is TRBJ2-7, with D possibly being TRBD2 (6 bases). The CDR3 has 13 residues. Germline CDR1 and CDR2: MGHDK and SYGVNS. V lost 7 bases and J 7 bases, leaving 17 bases between the germline ends. The CDR3 here is CASTAPTAGEQYF. The CDR3 DNA sequence: TGTGCCAGCACGGCCCCCACGGCGGGGGAGCAGTACTTC.

This chain uses TRBV4-1 with TRBJ2-7, with D perhaps matching TRBD1 or TRBD2 (6 bases each). V lost 4 bases and J 6 bases, leaving 22 bases between the germline ends. The CDR3 length is 16 residues. Germline V CDR1 and CDR2: MGHRA, YSYEKL. CDR3 amino acids: CASSPVFGGRGIEQYF. The CDR3, as DNA: TGCGCCAGCAGCCCGGTCTTTGGGGGGCGCGGTATCGAGCAGTACTTC.

V gene TRBV7-2 combines with J gene TRBJ2-1; no firm D call. V was shortened by 6 bases and J by 7 bases, with 16 bases between the two germline ends. Germline CDR1 and CDR2: SGHTA and FQGNSA. This CDR3 contains 14 residues. The CDR3 bases are TGTGCCAGCAGTCGTCTAGGGATTGGGAATGAGCAGTTCTTC. Its translation: CASSRLGIGNEQFF.

The gene calls are TRBV4-1 and TRBJ2-1; 7 nucleotides line up with TRBD2. The CDR3 consists of 19 residues. Germline CDR1 is MGHRA and CDR2 is YSYEKL. The ends lost 2 bases at V and 8 bases at J; junction bases unmatched: 21. CDR3 protein: CASSQQDFSRLAVGYEQFF. The CDR3 DNA is TGCGCCAGCAGCCAACAAGACTTTTCGCGGCTAGCGGTAGGCTATGAGCAGTTCTTC.

V usage is TRBV20-1 and J usage is TRBJ2-1, with 14 positions matching TRBD2. With 6 bases clipped from V and 0 bases from J, the junction kept 4 bases outside the gene matches. Per the germline V gene, CDR1 is DFQATT and CDR2 is SNEGSKA (reference sequence). This CDR3 region has 16 residues. The CDR3 loop reads CSAGTSGGLSYNEQFF. The CDR3 DNA is TGCAGTGCAGGGACTAGCGGGGGCCTCTCCTACAATGAGCAGTTCTTC.

The genes are TRBV10-3 and TRBJ2-3; tentatively, D is TRBD1 (5 bases). The CDR3 sequence is 13 residues long. Trimming took off 7 bases at V and 3 bases at J, with 11 bases between the two ends. Germline V CDR1 and CDR2: ENHRY, SYGVKD. The CDR3 sequence is CAITRQLTDTQYF. The CDR3 DNA is TGTGCCATCACGCGACAGTTGACAGATACGCAGTATTTT.

The chain combines TRBV12-3 or TRBV12-4 with TRBJ2-7, with D tentatively TRBD1 (5 bases). Trimming removed 5 bases from V and 5 bases from J, with 16 bases in between. The CDR3 runs 14 residues. As DNA, the CDR3 is TGTGCCAGCAGTCCAGGGCCACTTCTAGACGAGCAGTACGTC. This translates into CASSPGPLLDEQYV.

There are a few counts of this clonotype. The chain couples TRBV2 to TRBJ2-7, with D perhaps TRBD1 or TRBD2 (5 bases each). The CDR3 extends over 12 amino acids. In germline, CDR1 is SNHLY, CDR2 FYNNEI. V was clipped by 6 bases and J by 2 bases, with 8 bases between them. DNA for the CDR3: TGTGCCAGCAGCGGGGCTACCTACGAGCAGTACGTC. Translation gives CASSGATYEQYV.

This clonotype was seen a handful of times. The genes are TRBV5-1 and TRBJ2-5, with D possibly being TRBD1 (6 bases). The CDR3 length is 15 residues. Germline loops: CDR1 SGHRS, CDR2 YFSETQ. V lost 3 bases and J lost 4, with 16 bases in between. The CDR3 reads CASSYSRGNRETQYF. As DNA, the CDR3 is TGCGCCAGCAGCTACTCCAGGGGAAACAGAGAGACCCAGTACTTC.

The V and J genes are TRBV24-1 and TRBJ2-3; D might be TRBD1 or TRBD2, each matching 5 bases. This CDR3 contains 16 residues. Germline V lookup: CDR1 KGHDR, CDR2 SFDVKD. V was trimmed by 2 bases and J by 3 bases, leaving 14 bases between them. The CDR3 spells CATSDSPGPRTDTQYF. CDR3 nucleotides: TGTGCCACCAGTGATTCCCCGGGACCCCGAACAGATACGCAGTATTTT.

The chain recombines TRBV20-1 with TRBJ2-3; 9 bases fit TRBD2. J was trimmed by 3 bases and V by 2 bases; bases with no gene match: 9. The CDR3 has 16 amino acids. Germline V gene data show CDR1 as DFQATT and CDR2 as SNEGSKA (reference sequence). Written as DNA, the CDR3 is TGCAGTGCTAGACAGGACAGTAGCGGGAGAACAGATACGCAGTATTTT. It translates to CSARQDSSGRTDTQYF.

This clonotype showed up just a few times. The J gene is TRBJ1-4, the V gene TRBV27; 7 nucleotides line up with TRBD1. There are 15 residues in the CDR3. The germline V gene has CDR1 MNHEY and CDR2 SMNVEV (reference sequence). With 6 bases clipped from V and 3 bases from J, the junction kept 7 bases outside the gene matches. CDR3 sequence (DNA): TGTGCCAGCAGGACAGGGATCATGGCTAATGAAAAACTGTTTTTT. It codes for CASRTGIMANEKLFF.

This rearrangement joins TRBV2 to TRBJ1-1; D remains unclear. The germline V and J ends were trimmed by 11 bases and 0 bases, with 28 bases remaining between them. The CDR3 is 18 amino acids. In germline, CDR1 is SNHLY, CDR2 FYNNEI. CDR3 amino acids: CALSLDGPIKNLNTEAFF. As DNA, the CDR3 is TGTGCCCTCAGTTTAGACGGACCTATTAAGAACTTGAACACTGAAGCTTTCTTT.

This clonotype occurred a few times. This sequence joins TRBV9 and TRBJ2-3; 8 nucleotides agree with TRBD2. The CDR3 runs to 16 residues. V lost 5 bases, J lost 2 bases, and 10 bases stayed unmatched. Germline CDR1 and CDR2: SGDLS and YYNGEE. CDR3 residues: CASSAPGGGYTDTQYF. The CDR3 DNA follows: TGTGCCAGCAGTGCGCCGGGGGGGGGTTACACAGATACGCAGTATTTT.

In its sample, this clonotype was seen many times. The chain recombines TRBV7-9 with TRBJ2-2; D is unclear. With 0 bases removed from V and 6 bases from J, the gap between germline ends came to 8 bases. The CDR3 loop spans 14 amino acids. Germline lookup yields CDR1 SEHNR and CDR2 FQNEAQ (reference sequence). For the CDR3, the DNA is TGTGCCAGCAGCTTAGCCCTTTCCTCCGGGGAGCTGTTTTTT. Its protein product is CASSLALSSGELFF. The variable domain in full, completed from reference TRBV7-9 and TRBJ2-2, reads DTGVSQNPRHKITKRGQNVTFRCDPISEHNRLYWYRQTLGQGPEFLTYFQNEAQLEKSRLLSDRFSAERPKGSFSTLEIQRTEQGDSAMYLCASSLALSSGELFFGEGSRLTVL.

The CDR3 DNA reads as TGCAGCGTTGTTCGTGAGACCCAGTACTTC. Translation: CSVVRETQYF. The rearrangement uses TRBV29-1 and TRBJ2-5; D uncertain. This CDR3 region has 10 residues. V shed 4 bases and J shed 5 bases, with 5 bases lying between them. Germline V lookup: CDR1 SQVTM, CDR2 ANQGSEA. The variable domain in full, with the rest retrieved from reference TRBV29-1 and TRBJ2-5, is SAVISQKPSRDICQRGTSLTIQCQVDSQVTMMFWYRQQPGQSLTLIATANQGSEATYESGFVIDKFPISRPNLTFSTLTVSNMSPEDSSIYLCSVVRETQYFGPGTRLLVL.

In this sample, this clonotype turned up once. V usage is TRBV20-1 and J usage is TRBJ2-5, with TRBD2 matching 10 bases. The CDR3 runs to 16 residues. Germline V gene lookup returns CDR1 DFQATT and CDR2 SNEGSKA (reference sequence). CDR3 in amino acids: CSPRGGSGRSEETQYF. In nucleotides, the CDR3 is TGCAGCCCCAGGGGGGGTAGCGGGAGGTCAGAAGAGACCCAGTACTTC.

The chain carries TRBV28 and TRBJ1-1, with D possibly TRBD1 on 6 matching bases. Germline CDR1 MDHEN, CDR2 SYDVKM. V was shortened by 3 bases and J by 1 base, with 9 bases between the two germline ends. This CDR3 has 14 residues. The CDR3 spells CASSFLDRNTEAFF. As DNA, the CDR3 is TGTGCCAGCAGTTTCCTGGACAGGAACACTGAAGCTTTCTTT.

This clonotype was observed a few times. The V and J genes are TRBV15 and TRBJ1-5; tentatively, D is TRBD1 (5 bases). Germline CDR1 reads LNHNV; CDR2 reads YYDKDF (reference sequence). The germline V and J ends were trimmed by 7 bases and 3 bases, with 10 bases remaining between them. The CDR3 runs to 13 residues. The CDR3 DNA reads TGTGCCACCAAGGGACGTTACAATCAGCCCCAGCATTTT. This sequence encodes CATKGRYNQPQHF.

This clonotype was seen only a few times. The chain links TRBV5-1 to TRBJ2-7, with D possibly TRBD2 on 5 matching bases. This CDR3 has 13 amino acids. Trimming cost V 5 bases and J 7 bases, with 16 bases left between them. Per the germline V gene, CDR1 is SGHRS and CDR2 is YFSETQ. Here the CDR3 DNA reads TGCGCCAGCAGTCCCTCCGGGATAGGGGAGCAGTACGTC. This encodes CASSPSGIGEQYV.

Only a few counts were recorded for this clonotype. The J gene is TRBJ2-2, the V gene TRBV15, with 11 bases fitting TRBD2. CDR1 is LNHNV, CDR2 YYDKDF, per germline (reference sequence). This CDR3 is built from 17 residues. V lost 0 bases to trimming and J lost 5 bases; unmatched junction nucleotides: 5. The CDR3 here is CATSRDGGLAVTGELFF. The CDR3 DNA is TGTGCCACCAGCAGAGATGGGGGACTAGCGGTGACCGGGGAGCTGTTTTTT.

This clonotype was counted between two and nine times. The genes are TRBV28 and TRBJ1-6, with 7 bases that match TRBD1. V shed 6 bases, J shed 15 bases, and the junction held 8 bases outside the gene matches. The CDR3 sequence is 12 residues long. The germline gives CDR1 MDHEN, CDR2 SYDVKM. The DNA for the CDR3 is TGTGCCAGCAGCCCCCCAGACAGGGACCTCCACTTT. Its protein product is CASSPPDRDLHF.

This clonotype came up a few times. This chain connects TRBV15 to TRBJ1-5; tentatively, D is TRBD1 (5 bases). Germline V lookup: CDR1 LNHNV, CDR2 YYDKDF (reference sequence). The germline V and J ends were trimmed by 5 bases and 6 bases, with 11 bases remaining between them. The CDR3 totals 13 residues. Written as DNA, the CDR3 is TGTGCCACCAGCGGTGGTGGGGGTCAGCCCCAGCATTTT. Its protein is CATSGGGGQPQHF.